Below are 30 T cell receptor beta chains sequenced from a single sample in a study of T cell changes during pregnancy in multiple sclerosis (dated by TCRdb to about 2019). Libraries were made using the immunoSEQ multiplex PCR assay. The clones in this table, taken by TCRdb from immuneACCESS, are in-frame only. Not every clone is retained; where verified, under half of the shortfall comes from an unresolved V gene, and the cause of the rest is unknown. Across this sample there are approximately 21,000 clones, with about 85% seen only once. Of the sample, less than 20% is held by the ten largest clones. The starting material was CD8+ T cells from peripheral blood mononuclear cells, obtained in the first trimester of pregnancy. The receptors come from a female donor in good health, enrolled as a control in a pregnancy study.

The chain combines TRBV30 with TRBJ1-4, with TRBD1 identical over 7 bases. After removal of 7 bases from V and 15 bases from J, the junction contained 11 bases not matched to a gene. The CDR3 has 11 amino acids. Germline loops: CDR1 GTSNPN, CDR2 SVGIG (reference sequence). CDR3 DNA: TGTGCCTACCGACAGGGAAGGGGCTTGTTTTTT. Amino acid sequence: CAYRQGRGLFF.

The CDR3 protein is CASSEAGTQQFF. In nucleotides, the CDR3 is TGTGCCAGCAGTGAAGCAGGGACTCAGCAGTTCTTC. This chain connects TRBV6-1 to TRBJ2-1, with D perhaps matching TRBD2 (6 bases). This CDR3 contains 12 residues. Trimming stripped 0 bases from V and 11 bases from J, with 8 bases between. Germline values: CDR1 MNHNS, CDR2 SASEGT.

CDR3 protein: CASSASSLNTEAFF. The CDR3 DNA reads TGTGCCAGCAGCGCTTCGTCCCTGAACACTGAAGCTTTCTTT. The gene calls are TRBV9 and TRBJ1-1; D gene unclear. Germline V gives CDR1 SGDLS, CDR2 YYNGEE. The CDR3 is 14 residues long. With 3 bases removed from V and 0 bases from J, the gap between germline ends came to 9 bases.

This clone was seen just once. The chain is built from TRBV6-1 and TRBJ1-3, with D unresolved. Germline CDR1 is MNHNS and CDR2 is SASEGT. The ends were cut back, 6 bases at V and 3 bases at J, with 9 bases in the middle. The CDR3 runs to 13 residues. The CDR3 coding sequence is TGTGCCAGCAGGGAGAGGGTTGGAAACACCATATATTTT. This translates into CASRERVGNTIYF.

The chain uses TRBV9 and TRBJ2-7; the match to TRBD1 covers 7 bases. V shed 1 base and J 2 bases; nucleotides not matched to a gene: 6. The V gene's germline CDR1 is SGDLS and CDR2 YYNGEE. The CDR3 extends over 15 amino acids. CDR3 bases: TGTGCCAGCAGCGTACAGTATGGACAGGCCTACGAGCAGTACTTC. Encoded protein: CASSVQYGQAYEQYF.

The rearrangement uses TRBV19 and TRBJ2-1; D is ambiguous. CDR1 LNHDA and CDR2 SQIVND come from the germline V gene (reference sequence). The CDR3 totals 13 residues. Trimming stripped 9 bases from V and 0 bases from J, with 9 bases between. CDR3 residues: CASAFTSYNEQFF. The CDR3 DNA is TGTGCCAGCGCGTTTACCTCCTACAATGAGCAGTTCTTC.

V usage is TRBV5-4 and J usage is TRBJ1-2; D is unclear. Germline V CDR1 and CDR2: SGHNT, YYREEE (reference sequence). Trimming took 0 bases from V and 6 from J, leaving 6 bases between them. This CDR3 contains 12 residues. The CDR3 loop is CASSLGTNGYTF. CDR3 sequence (DNA): TGTGCCAGCAGCTTGGGGACTAATGGCTACACCTTC.

The table lists this clone with a count of one. J is TRBJ2-1 and V is TRBV4-3; the D gene is possibly TRBD2 (5 bases). The V gene's germline CDR1 is LGHNA and CDR2 YSLEER. Trimming left V 1 base short and J 8 bases short, with 9 bases between. This CDR3 is 13 amino acids long. CDR3 DNA sequence: TGCGCCAGCAGCCAAGCAGAGGGCGATGAGCAGTTCTTC. Amino acids: CASSQAEGDEQFF.

In its sample, this clone was seen once. The chain couples TRBV19 to TRBJ1-5; D is ambiguous. Per germline, CDR1 LNHDA and CDR2 SQIVND (reference sequence). The CDR3 has 20 amino acids. The V gene lost 8 bases and the J gene lost 2 bases, with 31 bases spanning the gap. The CDR3 coding sequence is TGTGCCAGTGCGAATCACGTGTTGGGAGGCTGGCGGGAGGGCAATCAGCCCCAGCATTTT. Translating gives CASANHVLGGWREGNQPQHF. The full variable domain, in which reference TRBV19 and TRBJ1-5 provide the parts outside the CDR3, is DGGITQSPKYLFRKEGQNVTLSCEQNLNHDAMYWYRQDPGQGLRLIYYSQIVNDFQKGDIAEGYSVSREKKESFPLTVTSAQKNPTAFYLCASANHVLGGWREGNQPQHFGDGTRLSIL.

This chain connects TRBV6-1 to TRBJ1-1; D unresolved. The germline gives CDR1 MNHNS, CDR2 SASEGT. CDR3 length: 14 amino acids. The germline V and J ends were trimmed by 3 bases and 2 bases, with 10 bases remaining between them. CDR3 amino acids: CASSERFRNTEAFF. CDR3 bases: TGTGCCAGCAGTGAGAGATTTAGAAACACTGAAGCTTTCTTT.

This rearrangement joins TRBV28 to TRBJ2-1, with 8 bases identical to TRBD2. The CDR3 covers 15 residues. V shed 5 bases and J 2 bases; nucleotides not matched to a gene: 5. The germline V gene encodes CDR1 MDHEN and CDR2 SYDVKM. CDR3 residues: CASSSQREPYNEQFF. The CDR3 DNA reads as TGTGCCAGCAGTAGCCAGCGGGAGCCCTACAATGAGCAGTTCTTC.

In this sample, this clone turned up once. The chain carries TRBV4-3 and TRBJ1-1; no reliable D call. CDR3 length: 15 residues. Germline V gene sequence: CDR1 LGHNA, CDR2 YSLEER. V lost 0 bases, J lost 1 base, and 9 bases lay in between. The CDR3 reads CASSQDYGGNTEAFF. The CDR3 DNA reads TGCGCCAGCAGCCAAGATTACGGCGGGAACACTGAAGCTTTCTTT.

J is TRBJ2-3 and V is TRBV9; D perhaps matches TRBD2 (5 bases). CDR1 and CDR2 from the germline V gene are SGDLS and YYNGEE. The V gene lost 1 base and the J gene lost 6 bases, with 12 bases spanning the gap. The CDR3 consists of 14 residues. The CDR3 region has the DNA TGTGCCAGCAGCGTACGGGATAACGTTGATACGCAGTATTTT. Amino acid sequence: CASSVRDNVDTQYF.

The chain couples TRBV6-5 to TRBJ1-1; D is undetermined. The germline V gene has CDR1 MNHEY and CDR2 SVGAGI. Trimming took off 5 bases at V and 0 bases at J, with 10 bases between the two ends. This CDR3 comprises 14 residues. For the CDR3, the DNA is TGTGCCAGCAGTGAGTCGGAGTTGAACACTGAAGCTTTCTTT. As protein: CASSESELNTEAFF.

This chain links TRBV6-1 with TRBJ1-5; a possible D gene is TRBD1 (5 bases). Germline-derived CDR1 and CDR2 are MNHNS and SASEGT. The CDR3 sequence is 14 residues long. Between the trimmed V and J ends, which lost 8 bases and 10 bases, there was a span of 21 bases. CDR3 loop: CASLKGPSRDPQHF. In nucleotides, the CDR3 is TGTGCCAGCCTTAAGGGTCCCAGCAGGGATCCCCAGCATTTT.

This clone was detected only a few times. V is TRBV6-5 and J is TRBJ1-6; 7 positions agree with TRBD1. Per germline, CDR1 MNHEY and CDR2 SVGAGI. This CDR3 comprises 14 residues. V dropped 5 bases and J dropped 5; count of bases not matched to a gene: 3. The CDR3 coding sequence is TGTGCCAGCAGTAGGGGGCAGGATAATTCACCCCTCCACTTT. It codes for CASSRGQDNSPLHF.

The chain links TRBV5-1 to TRBJ1-1; 7 positions match TRBD1. The CDR3 contains 14 residues. Trimming cost V 2 bases and J 5 bases; bases outside gene matches: 6. CDR1 and CDR2 (germline): SGHRS, YFSETQ. The CDR3 sequence is CASSLQGMGTEAFF. CDR3 nucleotide sequence: TGCGCCAGCAGCTTACAGGGGATGGGGACTGAAGCTTTCTTT.

This chain joins TRBV6-4 and TRBJ2-3; D perhaps matches TRBD2 (6 bases). The CDR3 runs to 15 residues. V shed 0 bases and J shed 0 bases, with 7 bases lying between them. CDR1 is MRHNA, CDR2 SNTAGT, per germline. The CDR3 spells CASSDSGTSTDTQYF. DNA of the CDR3: TGTGCCAGCAGTGACTCTGGGACTAGCACAGATACGCAGTATTTT.

Details on this clone: One end of the junction is discordant with germline, which a read error may explain. The chain joins TRBV6-4 to TRBJ2-1; 8 bases match TRBD2. The CDR3 loop spans 13 amino acids. The germline V gene has CDR1 MRHNA and CDR2 SNTAGT. The DNA of the CDR3 is TGTGCCACCAGTAGCGGGGACAACAATGAGCAGTTCTTC. Protein: CATSSGDNNEQFF.

V and J are TRBV27 and TRBJ2-1; 7 bases are a match to TRBD2. Germline V lookup: CDR1 MNHEY, CDR2 SMNVEV (reference sequence). V was clipped by 6 bases and J by 9 bases; unmatched bases: 17. CDR3 length equals 16 residues. CDR3 protein: CASSFGGGSEFGEQFF. In nucleotides, the CDR3 is TGTGCCAGCAGCTTTGGGGGGGGGTCCGAGTTTGGTGAGCAGTTCTTC.

The rearrangement joins TRBV9 to TRBJ2-1; 9 bases line up with TRBD2. This CDR3 contains 15 residues. CDR1 SGDLS and CDR2 YYNGEE come from the germline V gene. Trimming cost V 0 bases and J 4 bases; bases outside gene matches: 2. CDR3 sequence: CASSVGGGGYNEQFF. The CDR3 coding sequence is TGTGCCAGCAGCGTAGGCGGGGGGGGATACAATGAGCAGTTCTTC.

In this sample, this clone is medium-sized. This rearrangement joins TRBV4-3 to TRBJ2-7, with D tentatively TRBD1 (6 bases). This CDR3 region has 17 residues. Germline V lookup: CDR1 LGHNA, CDR2 YSLEER. The V and J ends lost 0 bases and 3 bases respectively, with 18 bases between them. CDR3 loop: CASSQEATPDRYYEQYF. CDR3 DNA: TGCGCCAGCAGCCAAGAAGCGACCCCGGACAGATACTACGAGCAGTACTTC.

The V gene is TRBV14, the J gene TRBJ2-1; 9 bases match TRBD2. V lost 0 bases and J lost 6; bases outside the gene matches: 6. The CDR3 covers 16 residues. The germline gives CDR1 SGHDN, CDR2 FVKESK. CDR3 region: CASSQDGGRAVNEQFF. CDR3 coding DNA: TGTGCCAGCAGCCAAGATGGCGGGAGGGCCGTCAATGAGCAGTTCTTC.

V and J are TRBV7-9 and TRBJ2-7; the D gene is possibly TRBD2 (5 bases). V lost 1 base and J lost 4, with 20 bases in between. From germline, CDR1 is SEHNR and CDR2 FQNEAQ (reference sequence). This CDR3 region has 17 residues. CDR3 in amino acids: CASSLEGRGKGLYEQYF. The CDR3 bases are TGTGCCAGCAGCTTAGAAGGACGGGGTAAGGGTTTATACGAGCAGTACTTC. The complete variable domain, with remaining parts taken from reference TRBV7-9 and TRBJ2-7, reads DTGVSQNPRHKITKRGQNVTFRCDPISEHNRLYWYRQTLGQGPEFLTYFQNEAQLEKSRLLSDRFSAERPKGSFSTLEIQRTEQGDSAMYLCASSLEGRGKGLYEQYFGPGTRLTVT.

This rearrangement joins TRBV27 to TRBJ2-7, with D perhaps TRBD1 (5 bases). CDR1 is MNHEY and CDR2 is SMNVEV in the germline V gene (reference sequence). The CDR3 runs 14 residues. V was clipped by 5 bases and J by 6 bases, with 17 bases between them. This chain's CDR3 is CASSAQQAFGEQYF. DNA for the CDR3: TGTGCCAGCAGTGCTCAACAGGCCTTCGGCGAGCAGTACTTC.

This chain connects TRBV19 to TRBJ1-1, with 9 positions matching TRBD1. In germline, CDR1 is LNHDA, CDR2 SQIVND (reference sequence). Trimming removed 4 bases from V and 1 base from J; junction bases left unmatched: 4. This CDR3 has 15 amino acids. The CDR3 is CASSTQDRGNTEAFF. The CDR3 DNA sequence: TGTGCCAGTAGTACTCAGGACAGGGGGAACACTGAAGCTTTCTTT.

Only a few counts were recorded for this clone. The chain links TRBV14 to TRBJ1-1, with unresolved D. Trimming pared 1 base from V and 7 bases from J, leaving 13 bases between. The CDR3 has 14 amino acids. Germline lookup yields CDR1 SGHDN and CDR2 FVKESK. The CDR3, as DNA: TGTGCCAGCAGCCAAGTGGGAGGGATGGGTGAAGCTTTCTTT. Translating it yields CASSQVGGMGEAFF.

The chain recombines TRBV7-7 with TRBJ2-7; D is unclear. The CDR3 length is 11 residues. Trimming removed 5 bases at V and 7 bases at J, with 9 bases between. In germline, CDR1 is SSHAT, CDR2 FNYEAQ (reference sequence). CDR3 sequence reads: CASSAGREQYF. CDR3 DNA sequence: TGTGCCAGCAGCGCAGGTCGTGAGCAGTACTTC.

The table lists this clone with a count of one. The V call is TRBV19, the J call TRBJ2-3; D perhaps matches TRBD1 (6 bases). Germline CDR1 and CDR2: LNHDA and SQIVND (reference sequence). The CDR3 spans 15 residues. The ends were cut back, 3 bases at V and 1 base at J, with 11 bases in the middle. CDR3 DNA: TGTGCCAGTAGTATCAGGGCAGGGGGCACAGATACGCAGTATTTT. Its protein is CASSIRAGGTDTQYF.

The genes are TRBV7-8 and TRBJ1-2; 7 nucleotides agree with TRBD1. The V gene end was trimmed by 1 base and the J gene end by 7 bases; junction bases not matched to a gene: 9. Germline assignment: CDR1 SGHVS and CDR2 FQNEAQ. This CDR3 is built from 15 residues. This CDR3 reads CASSLEVGGGRGYTF. The CDR3 nucleotides read TGTGCCAGCAGCTTAGAGGTAGGGGGCGGACGTGGCTACACCTTC.